This TCR beta chain stems from a study of beta chain features in type 1 diabetes. Study-wide findings and caveats: For cells with high TCR expression, cDNA sequencing could yield over-representation.

Every isolated RNA sample was fully reverse transcribed, so sequencing captured expressed TCRB transcripts. Sequenced by immunoSEQ multiplex PCR; TCRdb stores in-frame clones only, minus some. Altogether 350,000 to 450,000 clones are present, approximately 16% being singletons, with the ten largest covering approximately 0.019%. Markers CD45RO/CCR7/CD25/CD127/CD95/CD27 served to sort CD4+ naive, central memory, regulatory and stem cell-like memory cells. Notes on this clone: Its antigen remains unknown.

Material: naive CD4+ T cells from blood. The sequence was obtained from a woman between 18 and 29 years old in good health.

CDR3 coding DNA: TGTGCCAGTACTAAAGACAGGGGGTCAGGGGCCAACGTCCTGACTTTC. Translating gives CASTKDRGSGANVLTF. The V and J genes are TRBV19 and TRBJ2-6; 9 bases match TRBD1. Germline assignment: CDR1 LNHDA and CDR2 SQIVND (reference sequence). The CDR3 spans 16 residues. Trimming cost V 7 bases and J 4 bases; bases outside gene matches: 8.